Each of the 29 T cell receptor beta chains below was sequenced from the same sample in a study of response to subunit inactivated influenza vaccine. TCRdb re-called the RT-PCR reads with MiXCR, one entry per CDR3 protein. This sample has around 520,000 distinct CDR3 sequences, with approximately 12% found just once. This sample comprised PBMCs from blood, obtained on the day of vaccination. The receptors were sampled from a man aged 50-60 years who received an inactivated influenza vaccine.

In this sample, this clonotype turned up a few times. This chain connects TRBV10-3 to TRBJ2-3, with D possibly matching TRBD2 (6 bases). There are 16 residues in the CDR3. The germline gives CDR1 ENHRY, CDR2 SYGVKD. Between the trimmed V and J ends, which lost 2 bases and 6 bases, there was a span of 18 bases. The CDR3 spells CAISEMGGVVVDTQYF. The CDR3 region has the DNA TGTGCCATCAGTGAGATGGGCGGGGTGGTGGTTGATACGCAGTATTTT.

J is TRBJ2-1 and V is TRBV25-1, with D possibly called TRBD1 or TRBD2 (6 bases each). The V gene lost 5 bases and the J gene lost 9 bases, with 8 bases spanning the gap. From germline, CDR1 is MGHDK and CDR2 SYGVNS. The CDR3 has 11 amino acids. The CDR3 nucleotides are TGTGCCAGCAGTCGGGGGCGTGAGCAGTTCTTC. It translates to CASSRGREQFF.

This clonotype was recorded a few times. The V and J genes are TRBV18 and TRBJ1-3; 7 nucleotides match TRBD1. Trimming removed 4 bases from V and 1 base from J; junction bases left unmatched: 7. The CDR3 consists of 16 residues. The germline CDR1 and CDR2 sequences are KGHSH and LQKENI. The DNA for the CDR3 is TGTGCCAGCTCACAAAGGGACAGCCCTTCTGGAAACACCATATATTTT. It codes for CASSQRDSPSGNTIYF.

A note on this clonotype: Without the conserved terminal phenylalanine or tryptophan, this CDR3 likely stems from a read error. The CDR3 region has the DNA TGTGCCATCAGTGAGCCTAGCGGGAGGACTTTCGATGAGCAGTTCTCC. Translated: CAISEPSGRTFDEQFS. The V call is TRBV10-3, the J call TRBJ2-1, with 11 bases matching TRBD2. The germline CDR1 and CDR2 sequences are ENHRY and SYGVKD. V shed 2 bases and J 8 bases; nucleotides not matched to a gene: 8. There are 16 residues in the CDR3.

The chain links TRBV28 to TRBJ2-7, with unresolved D. The V gene lost 7 bases and the J gene lost 0 bases, with 16 bases spanning the gap. Germline loops: CDR1 MDHEN, CDR2 SYDVKM. The CDR3 totals 15 residues. CDR3 in DNA: TGTGCCAGCACCCCTGCCCCCCTATTCTCCTACGAGCAGTACTTC. It yields the protein CASTPAPLFSYEQYF.

A single count supports this clonotype. CDR3 region: CATSNTGLAGTTLAKNIQYF. For the CDR3, the DNA is TGTGCCACCAGCAACACGGGACTAGCGGGGACAACACTAGCCAAAAACATTCAGTACTTC. V gene TRBV15 combines with J gene TRBJ2-4; 13 bases map to TRBD2. This CDR3 comprises 20 residues. Germline lookup yields CDR1 LNHNV and CDR2 YYDKDF (reference sequence). With V trimmed by 4 bases and J by 0 bases, 12 bases remained unmatched.

This clonotype was seen many times. The rearrangement links TRBV2 to TRBJ1-4; D may be TRBD1 (5 bases). Germline CDR1 SNHLY, CDR2 FYNNEI. The CDR3 has 15 amino acids. Trimming cost V 4 bases and J 4 bases, with 13 bases left between them. In DNA, the CDR3 is TGTGCCAGCAGTGCGCTATTCGGGGGTAATGAAAAACTGTTTTTT. Translated, it gives CASSALFGGNEKLFF.

This clonotype was counted ten times or more. The rearrangement joins TRBV7-8 to TRBJ2-7; 9 bases are a match to TRBD1. The J segment lost 4 bases and the V segment lost 5 bases, leaving 3 bases of the junction unmatched. The CDR3 extends over 13 amino acids. Germline V gene lookup returns CDR1 SGHVS and CDR2 FQNEAQ. The CDR3 bases are TGTGCCAGCAGCCGACAGGGGGGGTACGAGCAGTACTTC. Its protein is CASSRQGGYEQYF.

This clonotype was detected many times. The CDR3 spells CAIGTGLAGVDEQYF. The CDR3 nucleotides read TGTGCCATCGGGACGGGACTAGCGGGAGTAGACGAGCAGTACTTC. The chain joins TRBV10-3 to TRBJ2-7, with 14 bases lining up with TRBD2. The CDR3 spans 15 residues. V trimming: 8 bases; J trimming: 5 bases; junction bases outside the gene matches: 8. Germline V lookup: CDR1 ENHRY, CDR2 SYGVKD.

A few counts support this clonotype. This chain connects TRBV20-1 to TRBJ1-1; D gene uncertain. The CDR3 is 15 residues long. V lost 4 bases, J lost 1 base, and 16 bases lay in between. CDR1 and CDR2 from the germline V gene are DFQATT and SNEGSKA (reference sequence). The CDR3 sequence: CSATPLSHKNTEAFF. CDR3 bases: TGCAGTGCTACTCCTCTCAGTCATAAGAACACTGAAGCTTTCTTT.

This clonotype was picked up many times. The chain links TRBV12-3 or TRBV12-4 to TRBJ1-5; D gene unclear. CDR3 size: 13 residues. V shed 4 bases and J shed 1 base, with 5 bases lying between them. This chain's CDR3 is CASSSTSNQPQHF. The CDR3 bases are TGTGCCAGCAGTTCGACAAGCAATCAGCCCCAGCATTTT.

The chain uses TRBV20-1 and TRBJ2-3; 8 nucleotides match TRBD1. The CDR3 is 14 residues long. The V and J ends lost 1 base and 4 bases, in that order; junction bases with no gene match: 4. Germline V lookup: CDR1 DFQATT, CDR2 SNEGSKA (reference sequence). DNA for the CDR3: TGCAGTGCTAGAGGCACAGGGGGAGCAGATACGCAGTATTTT. Encoded protein: CSARGTGGADTQYF.

This clonotype was counted only a few times. The CDR3 loop reads CASSLLGRNSNEQFF. Written as DNA, the CDR3 is TGCGCCAGCAGCTTGTTAGGCCGCAACAGTAATGAGCAGTTCTTC. The chain carries TRBV5-1 and TRBJ2-1, with no clear D. V was trimmed by 1 base and J by 7 bases, leaving 15 bases between them. The CDR3 has 15 amino acids. Germline CDR1 and CDR2: SGHRS and YFSETQ.

V gene TRBV12-3 or TRBV12-4 combines with J gene TRBJ2-3; 9 positions match TRBD2. The CDR3 totals 16 residues. Trimming cost V 5 bases and J 6 bases; bases outside gene matches: 12. CDR3 DNA: TGTGCCAGCAGTCCAGGGACTAGCCCTGCCCTCGATACGCAGTATTTT. Its translation is CASSPGTSPALDTQYF.

CDR3 sequence reads: CSARKDRGFEQYF. The CDR3 bases are TGCAGTGCTAGGAAGGACAGAGGTTTCGAGCAGTACTTC. The V and J genes are TRBV20-1 and TRBJ2-7, with D possibly being TRBD1 (6 bases). Germline-derived CDR1 and CDR2 are DFQATT and SNEGSKA (reference sequence). Trimming stripped 3 bases from V and 6 bases from J, with 15 bases between. This CDR3 has 13 residues.

The rearrangement links TRBV27 to TRBJ2-5, with TRBD1 matching over 9 bases. CDR3 length: 15 amino acids. Trimming removed 6 bases from V and 7 bases from J; junction bases left unmatched: 12. The germline CDR1 and CDR2 sequences are MNHEY and SMNVEV (reference sequence). CDR3 amino acids: CASRDRGNARGTQYF. CDR3 DNA: TGTGCCAGCAGAGACAGGGGGAACGCAAGAGGGACCCAGTACTTC.

The chain links TRBV10-3 to TRBJ2-7; D is perhaps TRBD2 (5 bases). Trimming cost V 2 bases and J 5 bases, with 13 bases left between them. The V gene's germline CDR1 is ENHRY and CDR2 SYGVKD. This CDR3 region has 14 residues. The CDR3 sequence: CAISEGLRRDEQYF. CDR3 nucleotides: TGTGCCATCAGTGAGGGCTTGAGGCGGGACGAGCAGTACTTC.

This clonotype appeared many times. The genes are TRBV6-5 and TRBJ2-7, with 11 bases identical to TRBD2. The CDR3 spans 16 residues. Germline CDR1 and CDR2: MNHEY and SVGAGI. V shed 4 bases and J 3 bases; nucleotides not matched to a gene: 8. The CDR3 DNA follows: TGTGCCAGCAGTTCATTCCTAGCGGGAGGTCTCTACGAGCAGTACTTC. This gives the protein CASSSFLAGGLYEQYF.

V and J are TRBV20-1 and TRBJ2-3, with 9 bases fitting TRBD1. J lost 4 bases, V lost 3 bases, and 8 bases had no gene match. The CDR3 runs to 15 residues. CDR1 and CDR2 from the germline V gene are DFQATT and SNEGSKA (reference sequence). CDR3 sequence: CSASSGQGLADTQYF. CDR3 nucleotides: TGCAGTGCTAGTTCCGGACAGGGGTTGGCAGATACGCAGTATTTT.

The chain joins TRBV9 to TRBJ1-2, with TRBD1 identical over 8 bases. The CDR3 contains 17 residues. In germline, CDR1 is SGDLS, CDR2 YYNGEE. Germline trimming cut 4 bases from V and 0 bases from J; bases unmatched to any gene: 11. The CDR3 DNA reads TGTGCCAGCAGCTTGAGCAGGGACAGGCTTTCTAACTATGGCTACACCTTC. This translates into CASSLSRDRLSNYGYTF.

This clonotype was observed at least ten times. V is TRBV2 and J is TRBJ1-6; D is undetermined. From germline, CDR1 is SNHLY and CDR2 FYNNEI. V lost 3 bases to trimming and J lost 6 bases, with 15 bases between them. This CDR3 has 16 residues. Here the CDR3 DNA reads TGTGCCAGCAGTGATGCTAGGGATGGGCCTAATTCACCCCTCCACTTT. Its translation: CASSDARDGPNSPLHF.

This clonotype was counted many times. The chain carries TRBV9 and TRBJ2-1; either TRBD1 or TRBD2 may supply D (5 bases each). The germline gives CDR1 SGDLS, CDR2 YYNGEE. The CDR3 is 15 amino acids. Trimming took 3 bases from V and 6 from J, leaving 16 bases between them. CDR3 DNA: TGTGCCAGCAGCGATACCCCGGGACGGATCAATGAGCAGTTCTTC. Encoded protein: CASSDTPGRINEQFF.

This clonotype has a count of ten or more. The chain uses TRBV5-1 and TRBJ2-1; 8 bases are shared with TRBD2. The germline gives CDR1 SGHRS, CDR2 YFSETQ. The CDR3 covers 19 residues. V shed 6 bases and J 0 bases; nucleotides not matched to a gene: 17. The chain's CDR3 is CASTKGLAPLRSSYNEQFF. DNA for the CDR3: TGCGCCAGCACCAAAGGACTAGCACCTTTAAGGAGCTCCTACAATGAGCAGTTCTTC.

J is TRBJ2-1 and V is TRBV9; D uncertain. Per germline, CDR1 SGDLS and CDR2 YYNGEE. This CDR3 comprises 15 residues. V shed 0 bases and J shed 0 bases, with 7 bases lying between them. The CDR3 DNA follows: TGTGCCAGCAGCGTAGAGGTTAACTCCTACAATGAGCAGTTCTTC. It yields the protein CASSVEVNSYNEQFF.

The J gene is TRBJ2-7, the V gene TRBV28, with TRBD2 matching over 12 bases. The CDR3 contains 14 residues. V trimming: 2 bases; J trimming: 10 bases; junction bases outside the gene matches: 6. Looked up from germline, CDR1 is MDHEN and CDR2 is SYDVKM. The CDR3 DNA reads as TGTGCCAGCAGTTTAGTCGGACTAGCGGGAACCCAGTACTTC. Amino acid sequence: CASSLVGLAGTQYF. The variable domain in full, with the rest retrieved from reference TRBV28 and TRBJ2-7, is DVKVTQSSRYLVKRTGEKVFLECVQDMDHENMFWYRQDPGLGLRLIYFSYDVKMKEKGDIPEGYSVSREKKERFSLILESASTNQTSMYLCASSLVGLAGTQYFGPGTRLTVT.

This rearrangement joins TRBV24-1 to TRBJ2-2; the D is unclear. The V end lost 6 bases, the J end lost 4 bases, and 8 bases lay between the germline ends. Germline V gene lookup returns CDR1 KGHDR and CDR2 SFDVKD. The CDR3 has 13 amino acids. The CDR3 DNA sequence: TGTGCCACCAGTCTAACAGCCACCGGGGAGCTGTTTTTT. Translating it yields CATSLTATGELFF.

This clonotype showed up just a few times. The chain couples TRBV12-3 or TRBV12-4 to TRBJ2-7, with D possibly being TRBD2 (6 bases). V was shortened by 3 bases and J by 5 bases, with 11 bases between the two germline ends. The CDR3 length is 13 residues. As DNA, the CDR3 is TGTGCCAGCAGTTTTTGGGGAGGCCACGAGCAGTACTTC. Its protein product is CASSFWGGHEQYF.

There are a few counts of this clonotype. The J gene is TRBJ2-3, the V gene TRBV7-9; TRBD2 aligns across 8 bases. CDR3 length: 16 amino acids. Germline CDR1 reads SEHNR; CDR2 reads FQNEAQ (reference sequence). The J segment lost 0 bases and the V segment lost 4 bases, leaving 6 bases of the junction unmatched. DNA for the CDR3: TGTGCCAGCAGCTACCCCCCTAGCGGGAGCACAGATACGCAGTATTTT. As protein: CASSYPPSGSTDTQYF. The full variable domain, in which reference TRBV7-9 and TRBJ2-3 provide the parts outside the CDR3, is DTGVSQNPRHKITKRGQNVTFRCDPISEHNRLYWYRQTLGQGPEFLTYFQNEAQLEKSRLLSDRFSAERPKGSFSTLEIQRTEQGDSAMYLCASSYPPSGSTDTQYFGPGTRLTVL.

V and J are TRBV20-1 and TRBJ1-1; D not resolved. CDR1 DFQATT and CDR2 SNEGSKA come from the germline V gene (reference sequence). V lost 2 bases, J lost 10 bases, and 20 bases lay in between. The CDR3 covers 14 residues. CDR3 residues: CSARNRGRENGAFF. As DNA, the CDR3 is TGCAGTGCTAGAAACCGAGGCAGAGAGAACGGAGCTTTCTTT.